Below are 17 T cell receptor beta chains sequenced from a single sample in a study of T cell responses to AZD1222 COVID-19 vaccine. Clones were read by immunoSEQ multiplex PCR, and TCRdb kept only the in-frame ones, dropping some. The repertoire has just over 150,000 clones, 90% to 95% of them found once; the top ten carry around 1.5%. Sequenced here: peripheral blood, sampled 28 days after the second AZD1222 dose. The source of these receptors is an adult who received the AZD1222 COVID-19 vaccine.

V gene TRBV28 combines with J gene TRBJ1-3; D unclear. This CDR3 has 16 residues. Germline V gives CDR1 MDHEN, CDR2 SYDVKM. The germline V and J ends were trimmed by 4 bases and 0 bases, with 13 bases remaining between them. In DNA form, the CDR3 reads TGTGCCAGCAGTTGGACCTTACAGCTCTCTGGAAACACCATATATTTT. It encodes CASSWTLQLSGNTIYF.

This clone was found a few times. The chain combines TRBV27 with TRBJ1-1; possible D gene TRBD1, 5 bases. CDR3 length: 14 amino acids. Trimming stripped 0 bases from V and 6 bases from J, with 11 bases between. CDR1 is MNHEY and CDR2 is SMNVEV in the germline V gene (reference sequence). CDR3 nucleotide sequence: TGTGCCAGCAGTTTATCGGGGGGAGATCCTGAAGCTTTCTTT. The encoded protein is CASSLSGGDPEAFF.

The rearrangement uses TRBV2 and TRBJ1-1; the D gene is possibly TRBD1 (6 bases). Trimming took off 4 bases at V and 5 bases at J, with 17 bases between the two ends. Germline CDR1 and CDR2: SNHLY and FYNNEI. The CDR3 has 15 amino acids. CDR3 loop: CASSAAGAAATEAFF. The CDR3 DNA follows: TGTGCCAGCAGTGCAGCAGGGGCGGCTGCAACTGAAGCTTTCTTT.

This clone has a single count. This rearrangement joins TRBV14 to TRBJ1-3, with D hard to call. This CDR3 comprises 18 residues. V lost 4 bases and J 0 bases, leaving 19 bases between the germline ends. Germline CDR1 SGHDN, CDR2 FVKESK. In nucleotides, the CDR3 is TGTGCCAGCAGCCTTCCCAGGTCAAAGGGCGGCTCTGGAAACACCATATATTTT. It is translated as CASSLPRSKGGSGNTIYF. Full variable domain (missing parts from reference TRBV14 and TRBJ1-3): EAGVTQFPSHSVIEKGQTVTLRCDPISGHDNLYWYRRVMGKEIKFLLHFVKESKQDESGMPNNRFLAERTGGTYSTLKVQPAELEDSGVYFCASSLPRSKGGSGNTIYFGEGSWLTVV.

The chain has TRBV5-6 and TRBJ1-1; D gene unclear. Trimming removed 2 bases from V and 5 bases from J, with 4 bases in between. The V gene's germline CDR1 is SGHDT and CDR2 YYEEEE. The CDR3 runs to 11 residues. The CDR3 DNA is TGTGCCAGCAGCTTTAGGACTGAAGCTTTCTTT. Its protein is CASSFRTEAFF. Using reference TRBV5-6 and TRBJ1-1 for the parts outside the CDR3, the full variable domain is DAGVTQSPTHLIKTRGQQVTLRCSPKSGHDTVSWYQQALGQGPQFIFQYYEEEERQRGNFPDRFSGHQFPNYSSELNVNALLLGDSALYLCASSFRTEAFFGQGTRLTVV.

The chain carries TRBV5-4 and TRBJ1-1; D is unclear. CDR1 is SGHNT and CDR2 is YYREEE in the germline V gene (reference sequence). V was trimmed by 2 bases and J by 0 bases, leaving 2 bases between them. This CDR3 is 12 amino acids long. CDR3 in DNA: TGTGCCAGCAGCTTACTGAACACTGAAGCTTTCTTT. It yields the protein CASSLLNTEAFF.

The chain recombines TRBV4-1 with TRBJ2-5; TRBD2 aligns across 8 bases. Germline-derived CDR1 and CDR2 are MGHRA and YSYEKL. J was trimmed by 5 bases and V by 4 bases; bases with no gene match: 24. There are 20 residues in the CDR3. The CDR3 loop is CASSLQPPGISGGVRETQYF. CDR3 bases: TGCGCCAGCAGCCTACAACCTCCAGGGATAAGCGGGGGAGTCCGGGAGACCCAGTACTTC.

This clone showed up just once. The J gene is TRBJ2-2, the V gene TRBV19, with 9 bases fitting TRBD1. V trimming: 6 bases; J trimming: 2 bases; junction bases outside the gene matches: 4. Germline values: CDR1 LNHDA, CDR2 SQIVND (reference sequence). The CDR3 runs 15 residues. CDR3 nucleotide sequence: TGTGCCAGTAGAGGACAGGGGCGAAACACCGGGGAGCTGTTTTTT. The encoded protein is CASRGQGRNTGELFF.

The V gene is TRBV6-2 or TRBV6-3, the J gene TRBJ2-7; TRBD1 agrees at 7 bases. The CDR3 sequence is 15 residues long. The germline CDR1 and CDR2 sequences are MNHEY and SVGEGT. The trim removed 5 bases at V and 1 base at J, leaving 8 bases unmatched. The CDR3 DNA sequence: TGTGCCAGCAGTAGACAGGGCTTTATATCCTACGAGCAGTACTTC. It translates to CASSRQGFISYEQYF.

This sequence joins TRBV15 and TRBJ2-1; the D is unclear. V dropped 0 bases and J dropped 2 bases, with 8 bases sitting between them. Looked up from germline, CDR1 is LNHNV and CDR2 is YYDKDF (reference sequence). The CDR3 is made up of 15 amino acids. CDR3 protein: CATSRDRSPYNEQFF. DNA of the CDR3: TGTGCCACCAGCAGAGATAGGAGTCCCTACAATGAGCAGTTCTTC.

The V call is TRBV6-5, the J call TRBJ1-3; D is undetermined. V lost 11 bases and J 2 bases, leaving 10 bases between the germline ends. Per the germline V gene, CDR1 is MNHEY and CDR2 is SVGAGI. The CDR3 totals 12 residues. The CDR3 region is CAARSTGNTIYF. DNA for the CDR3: TGTGCCGCACGGTCGACTGGAAACACCATATATTTT.

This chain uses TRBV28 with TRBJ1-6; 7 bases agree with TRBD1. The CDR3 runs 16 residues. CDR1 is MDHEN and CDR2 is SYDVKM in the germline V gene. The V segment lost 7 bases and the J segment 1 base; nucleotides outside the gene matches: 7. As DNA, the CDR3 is TGTGCCAGCAACAACAGGGGAGGTTCCTATAATTCACCCCTCCACTTT. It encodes CASNNRGGSYNSPLHF.

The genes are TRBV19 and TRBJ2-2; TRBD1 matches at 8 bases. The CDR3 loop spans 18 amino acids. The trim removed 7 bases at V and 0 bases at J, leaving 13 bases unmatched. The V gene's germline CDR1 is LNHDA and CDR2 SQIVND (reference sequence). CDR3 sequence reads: CASNGPSGTGPNTGELFF. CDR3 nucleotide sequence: TGTGCCAGTAACGGGCCCTCCGGGACAGGTCCGAACACCGGGGAGCTGTTTTTT. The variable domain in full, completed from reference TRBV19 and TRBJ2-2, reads DGGITQSPKYLFRKEGQNVTLSCEQNLNHDAMYWYRQDPGQGLRLIYYSQIVNDFQKGDIAEGYSVSREKKESFPLTVTSAQKNPTAFYLCASNGPSGTGPNTGELFFGEGSRLTVL.

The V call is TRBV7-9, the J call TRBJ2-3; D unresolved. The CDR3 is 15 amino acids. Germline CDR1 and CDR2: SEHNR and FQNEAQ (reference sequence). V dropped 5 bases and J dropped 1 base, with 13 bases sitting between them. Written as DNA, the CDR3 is TGTGCCAGCAGCCAACGATCCCTTGGCACAGATACGCAGTATTTT. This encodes CASSQRSLGTDTQYF. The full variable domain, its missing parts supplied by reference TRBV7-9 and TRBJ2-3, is DTGVSQNPRHKITKRGQNVTFRCDPISEHNRLYWYRQTLGQGPEFLTYFQNEAQLEKSRLLSDRFSAERPKGSFSTLEIQRTEQGDSAMYLCASSQRSLGTDTQYFGPGTRLTVL.

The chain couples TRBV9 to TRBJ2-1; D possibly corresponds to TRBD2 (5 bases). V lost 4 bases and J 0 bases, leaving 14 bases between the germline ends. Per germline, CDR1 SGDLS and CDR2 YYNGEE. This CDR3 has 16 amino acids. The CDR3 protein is CASSPFLAGSYNEQFF. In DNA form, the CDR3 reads TGTGCCAGCAGCCCTTTCCTCGCGGGCTCCTACAATGAGCAGTTCTTC.

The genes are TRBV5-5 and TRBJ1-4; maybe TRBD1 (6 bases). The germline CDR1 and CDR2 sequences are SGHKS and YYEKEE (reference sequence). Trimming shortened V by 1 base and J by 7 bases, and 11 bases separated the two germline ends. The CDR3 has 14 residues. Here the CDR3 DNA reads TGTGCCAGCAGCTTGATAGGGGGTGGTGAAAAACTGTTTTTT. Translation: CASSLIGGGEKLFF.

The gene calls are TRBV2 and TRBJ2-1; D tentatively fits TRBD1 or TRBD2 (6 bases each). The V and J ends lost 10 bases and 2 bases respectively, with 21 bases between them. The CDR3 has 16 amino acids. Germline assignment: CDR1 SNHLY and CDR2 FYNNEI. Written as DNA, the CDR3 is TGTGCCACTGCTGTGGTAGGGGGGAGGCCCTACAATGAGCAGTTCTTC. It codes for CATAVVGGRPYNEQFF.